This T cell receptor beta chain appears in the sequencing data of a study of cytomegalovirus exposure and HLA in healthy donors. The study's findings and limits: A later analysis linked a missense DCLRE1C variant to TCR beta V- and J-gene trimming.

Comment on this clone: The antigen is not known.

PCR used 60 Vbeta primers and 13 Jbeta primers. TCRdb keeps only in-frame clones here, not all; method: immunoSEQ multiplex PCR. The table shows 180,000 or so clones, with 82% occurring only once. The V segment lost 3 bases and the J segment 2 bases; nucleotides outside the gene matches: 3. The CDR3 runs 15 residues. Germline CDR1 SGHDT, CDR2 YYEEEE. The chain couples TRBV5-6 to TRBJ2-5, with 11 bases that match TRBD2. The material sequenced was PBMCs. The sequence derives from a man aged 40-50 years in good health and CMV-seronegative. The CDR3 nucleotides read TGTGCCAGCAGCTACGGACTAGCGGGTCAAGAGACCCAGTACTTC. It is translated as CASSYGLAGQETQYF.